These 9 T cell receptor beta chains share one sample of origin, sequenced in a study of post-analysis software for immune sequencing data. TCR beta libraries were prepared from cDNA with unique molecular identifiers. TCRdb re-derived calls from the PCR reads in MiXCR, one entry per CDR3 protein. Here the sample spans roughly 580,000 distinct CDR3 sequences, roughly two fifths being singletons. These receptors have no known antigen. General study results and limits: Controls had lower frequencies than patients of about five TRBV segments, which included TRBV5-6, TRBV5-1 and TRBV20-1.

The specimen was blood. These receptors came from a girl aged 5-17 years with multiple sclerosis.

About this clonotype: Germline and junction disagree at one end, which may indicate a read error. V and J are TRBV12-3 or TRBV12-4 and TRBJ1-6, with TRBD1 matching 11 bases. The CDR3 consists of 16 residues. The CDR3: CASSLDGQGANSPPHF. The CDR3 DNA sequence: TGTGCCAGCAGTTTAGACGGACAGGGGGCCAATTCACCCCCCCACTTT.

This rearrangement joins TRBV6-5 to TRBJ2-1; D is perhaps TRBD2 (6 bases). CDR3 length equals 12 residues. Trimming stripped 7 bases from V and 8 bases from J, with 12 bases between. Germline lookup yields CDR1 MNHEY and CDR2 SVGAGI. CDR3 DNA: TGTGCCAGCAAGGGAGGAGGGGATGAGCAGTTCTTC. It encodes CASKGGGDEQFF.

This clonotype was counted between two and nine times. The chain carries TRBV4-2 and TRBJ2-5, with D possibly TRBD1 on 6 matching bases. The CDR3 consists of 13 residues. V was clipped by 4 bases and J by 5 bases, with 11 bases between them. Germline V gene sequence: CDR1 LGHNA, CDR2 YNFKEQ. The CDR3 reads CASSLHRDETQYF. CDR3 nucleotide sequence: TGTGCCAGCAGCCTCCACAGGGACGAGACCCAGTACTTC.

The J gene is TRBJ1-4, the V gene TRBV12-3 or TRBV12-4, with 12 positions matching TRBD1. The CDR3 runs to 16 residues. The ends lost 8 bases at V and 4 bases at J; junction bases unmatched: 8. The CDR3 here is CASAGQGAFLNEKLFF. CDR3 bases: TGTGCCAGCGCGGGACAGGGGGCCTTTCTTAATGAAAAACTGTTTTTT.

This clonotype has only a few counts. The V and J genes are TRBV12-3 or TRBV12-4 and TRBJ1-2, with 11 bases matching TRBD1. This CDR3 region has 16 residues. J gave up 7 bases and V 5 bases, and 12 bases lay outside the gene matches. CDR3 sequence reads: CASSTSGGQGAGGYTF. CDR3 coding DNA: TGTGCCAGCAGTACCTCCGGAGGACAGGGGGCTGGTGGCTACACCTTC.

This chain joins TRBV18 and TRBJ2-5, with 8 positions matching TRBD1. V shed 0 bases and J 2 bases; nucleotides not matched to a gene: 5. CDR1 is KGHSH and CDR2 is LQKENI in the germline V gene. The CDR3 loop spans 16 amino acids. The DNA for the CDR3 is TGTGCCAGCTCACCACCCGCAGGGGGCATTCAAGAGACCCAGTACTTC. Amino acids: CASSPPAGGIQETQYF.

V and J are TRBV7-2 and TRBJ2-1; TRBD2 aligns across 10 bases. Germline V CDR1 and CDR2: SGHTA, FQGNSA. The CDR3 length is 13 residues. The ends lost 6 bases at V and 9 bases at J; junction bases unmatched: 5. The CDR3 coding sequence is TGTGCCAGCAGAGCGGGGGGGCCTTCTGAGCAGTTCTTC. The encoded protein is CASRAGGPSEQFF.

This clonotype was observed a few times. V is TRBV29-1 and J is TRBJ1-2; TRBD1 might be the D (6 bases). V lost 0 bases, J lost 6 bases, and 8 bases lay in between. Germline-derived CDR1 and CDR2 are SQVTM and ANQGSEA. CDR3 length: 12 residues. Here the CDR3 reads CSVEEPGDGYTF. CDR3 nucleotides: TGCAGCGTTGAAGAGCCAGGGGATGGCTACACCTTC. Looking up the rest from reference TRBV29-1 and TRBJ1-2 gives the full variable domain: SAVISQKPSRDICQRGTSLTIQCQVDSQVTMMFWYRQQPGQSLTLIATANQGSEATYESGFVIDKFPISRPNLTFSTLTVSNMSPEDSSIYLCSVEEPGDGYTFGSGTRLTVV.

The chain links TRBV3-1 to TRBJ2-7, with 9 bases lining up with TRBD1. Germline CDR1 and CDR2: LGHDT and YNNKEL (reference sequence). V shed 3 bases, J shed 6 bases, and the junction held 3 bases outside the gene matches. CDR3 length equals 13 residues. This CDR3 reads CASSQGTGFEQYF. In DNA form, the CDR3 reads TGTGCCAGCAGCCAGGGGACAGGGTTCGAGCAGTACTTC.